This T cell receptor (beta chain) was captured by sequencing in a study of PD-1 blockade in classical Hodgkin lymphoma (TCRdb year 2020). Regarding the study in general: Nivolumab dosing was 3 mg/kg intravenously every 2 weeks, continuing until either disease progression or unacceptable toxicity. A peripheral blood immune signature of response to PD-1 blockade in classical Hodgkin lymphoma was defined using TCR beta sequencing and CyTOF. General study outcomes and caveats: By C4D1, a significant rise was seen in CD4+ TCR diversity but not in CD8+ TCR diversity (p=0.0027 vs p=0.16), and the rise was most apparent among complete responders (p=0.02). Baseline diversity similar to that of newly diagnosed patients was observed in trial patients achieving complete response, whereas significantly lower diversity was observed in partial responders and progressors. Diversity was lower in patients who began nivolumab less than 1 year after ASCT, so these patients were left out of later analyses to avoid confounding by immune reconstitution. Only a single clinical trial cohort was studied, and what caused the repertoire differences, possibly disease activity or prior therapy, remained undefined. Baseline TCR diversity was reported to be lower in newly diagnosed patients than in healthy donors and to be lower still in relapsed/refractory patients.

The Qiagen DNeasy kit was used to extract genomic DNA from unsorted PBMCs and from the negatively selected CD4+ and CD8+ fractions. Using primers that anneal to V and J segments, immunoSEQ multiplex PCR amplified the TCR beta CDR3 regions. A synthetic immune receptor repertoire was used to minimize amplification bias, and remaining bias was computationally removed after sequencing. As for the authors' bioinformatics: Repertoire diversity was quantified as the Shannon entropy index using custom Python scripts. Unsorted, CD4+ and CD8+ repertoires were analyzed separately, except for combined analyses in which CD4+ and CD8+ sequences were merged in silico. A clone counted as expanded when the clone's frequency after treatment rose at least 2-fold relative to C1D1, and clones undetected at baseline were given a pseudocount of 0.5. Singleton clones were defined as clones with 0 or 1 copy at C1D1, and non-singleton clones were defined as clones with 2 or more copies. Clones expanded in unsorted samples were labelled as CD4+, CD8+ or unknown by matching protein sequences in sorted samples from the same patient. Wilcoxon tests were applied to paired samples to test diversity changes from C1D1 to C4D1. Here the immuneACCESS table is served through TCRdb, limited to in-frame sequences with V and J called. Missing clones are a known gap in these copies; in checked studies unresolved V genes cover under half, and the rest lacks a known reason. The DNA gave D and trimming, while V, J and clone size come from that table. This sample comprises approximately 28,000 clones, around 79% of them detected only once. Around 0.6% of the sample is held by the ten biggest clonotypes.

Trimming costs V 0 bases and J 3 bases, and their ends lie 12 bases apart. According to the germline V gene, CDR1 reads LGHNA and CDR2 reads YNFKEQ. Inclusive of the bounding cysteine and phenylalanine, the CDR3 is 16 residues long. Of all the DNA, just the CDR3 is kept, 48 bases in frame from base 1. To note about this clone: Its antigen specificity is not known. It has no much larger one-base neighbor in the sample; base qualities were not kept.

The sample's time point, from its label and the paper: cycle 4 day 1 (C4D1), after 5 to 7 weeks of nivolumab. All trial patients had relapsed after autologous stem cell transplantation, with cohorts A, B and C differing in prior brentuximab vedotin exposure. A Miltenyi CD4+ T cell isolation kit was used for magnetic negative selection to purify CD4+ T cells from thawed PBMCs. The trial cohort comprised fewer than 65 patients with relapsed/refractory classical Hodgkin lymphoma whose best overall responses were complete response, partial response or progressive disease. Trial patients were treated with single-agent nivolumab in the multi-cohort phase II CheckMate 205 trial. An independent review committee assessed best overall response using the 2007 International Working Group response criteria. Trial PBMCs were collected immediately before nivolumab initiation (C1D1) and during therapy at cycle 2 day 1 and cycle 4 day 1. Peripheral blood was collected in 8 mL Vacutainer Cell Preparation Tubes, from which PBMCs were isolated by centrifugation and then cryopreserved. Purified CD4+ and CD8+ fractions were generated only in cases for which an additional PBMC sample was available. On LS columns in a quadroMACS separator, the magnetically labelled cells were depleted, and the flow-through was collected as the purified fraction.

This receptor chain uses TRBV4-2 and TRBJ1-3; matching of 5 bases hints at TRBD1 as the D gene. The receptor's source is a human donor with classical Hodgkin lymphoma. The input for sequencing was CD4+ T cells from blood, taken before the fourth cycle of nivolumab. The CDR3 reads as follows: CASSQDRGPYGNTIYF. Here is the DNA: TGTGCCAGCAGCCAAGATAGGGGCCCCTATGGAAACACCATATATTTT.